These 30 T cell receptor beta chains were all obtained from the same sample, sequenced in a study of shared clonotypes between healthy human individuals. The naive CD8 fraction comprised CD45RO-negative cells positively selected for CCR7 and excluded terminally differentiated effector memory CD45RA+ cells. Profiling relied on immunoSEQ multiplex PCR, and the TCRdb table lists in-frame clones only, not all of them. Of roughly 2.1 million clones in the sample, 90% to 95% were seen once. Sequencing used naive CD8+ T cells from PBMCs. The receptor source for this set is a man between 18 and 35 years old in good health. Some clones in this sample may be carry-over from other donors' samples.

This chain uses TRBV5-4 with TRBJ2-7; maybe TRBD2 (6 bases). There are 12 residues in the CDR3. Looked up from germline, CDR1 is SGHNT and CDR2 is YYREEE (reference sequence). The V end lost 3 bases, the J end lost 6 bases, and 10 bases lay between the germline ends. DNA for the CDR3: TGTGCCAGCAGCTCGGGGGTGCTCGAGCAGTACTTC. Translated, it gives CASSSGVLEQYF.

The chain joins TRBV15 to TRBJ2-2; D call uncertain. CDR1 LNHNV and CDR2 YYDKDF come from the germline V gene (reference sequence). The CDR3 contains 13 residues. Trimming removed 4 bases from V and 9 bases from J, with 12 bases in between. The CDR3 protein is CATSTLPPRELFF. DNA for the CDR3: TGTGCCACCAGCACCCTGCCCCCTAGGGAGCTGTTTTTT.

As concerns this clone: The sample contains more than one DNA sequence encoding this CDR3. The CDR3 is CASSVGSSYEQYF. CDR3 coding DNA: TGTGCCAGCAGCGTAGGCAGCTCATACGAGCAGTACTTC. The chain is built from TRBV9 and TRBJ2-7; no clear D. V dropped 0 bases and J dropped 4 bases, with 8 bases sitting between them. The CDR3 is 13 amino acids. Germline V CDR1 and CDR2: SGDLS, YYNGEE.

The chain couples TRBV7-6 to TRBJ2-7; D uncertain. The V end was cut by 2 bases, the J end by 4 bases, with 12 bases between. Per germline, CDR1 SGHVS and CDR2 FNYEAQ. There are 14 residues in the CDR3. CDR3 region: CASSLSSAGYEQYF. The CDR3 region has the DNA TGTGCCAGCAGCTTATCCAGCGCCGGGTACGAGCAGTACTTC.

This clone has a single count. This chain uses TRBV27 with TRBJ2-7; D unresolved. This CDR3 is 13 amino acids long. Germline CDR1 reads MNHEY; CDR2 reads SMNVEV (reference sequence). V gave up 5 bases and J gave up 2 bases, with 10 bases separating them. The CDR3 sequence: CASSPRSPYEQYF. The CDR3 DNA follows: TGTGCCAGCAGTCCAAGATCCCCCTACGAGCAGTACTTC.

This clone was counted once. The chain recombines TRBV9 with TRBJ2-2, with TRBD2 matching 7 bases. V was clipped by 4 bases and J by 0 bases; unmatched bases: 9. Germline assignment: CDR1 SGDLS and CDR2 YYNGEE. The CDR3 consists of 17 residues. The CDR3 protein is CASSPFAGAANTGELFF. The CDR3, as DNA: TGTGCCAGCAGCCCCTTTGCGGGAGCCGCGAACACCGGGGAGCTGTTTTTT.

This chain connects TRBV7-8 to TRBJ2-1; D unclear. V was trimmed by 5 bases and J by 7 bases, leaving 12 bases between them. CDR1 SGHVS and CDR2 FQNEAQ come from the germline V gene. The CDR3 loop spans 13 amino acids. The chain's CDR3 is CASSPTGMNEQFF. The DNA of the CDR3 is TGTGCCAGCAGCCCGACCGGTATGAATGAGCAGTTCTTC.

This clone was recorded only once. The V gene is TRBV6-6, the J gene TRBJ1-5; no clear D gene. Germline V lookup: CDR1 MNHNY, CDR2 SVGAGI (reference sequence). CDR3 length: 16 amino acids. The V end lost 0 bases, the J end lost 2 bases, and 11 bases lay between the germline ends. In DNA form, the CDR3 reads TGTGCCAGCAGTTACTCGGCCCGATGGGGCAATCAGCCCCAGCATTTT. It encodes CASSYSARWGNQPQHF.

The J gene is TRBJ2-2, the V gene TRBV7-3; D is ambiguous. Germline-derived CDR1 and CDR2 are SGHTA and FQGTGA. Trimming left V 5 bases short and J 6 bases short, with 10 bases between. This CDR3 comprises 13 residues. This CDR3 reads CASSPTDPGELFF. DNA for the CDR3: TGTGCCAGCAGCCCCACGGACCCCGGGGAGCTGTTTTTT.

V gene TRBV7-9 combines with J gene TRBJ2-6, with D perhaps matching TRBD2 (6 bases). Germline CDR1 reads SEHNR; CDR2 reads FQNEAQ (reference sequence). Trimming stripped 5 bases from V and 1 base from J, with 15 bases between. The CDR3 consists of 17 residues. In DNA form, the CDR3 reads TGTGCCAGCAGCGGCGTGGGACGGGGGTCTGGGGCCAACGTCCTGACTTTC. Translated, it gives CASSGVGRGSGANVLTF.

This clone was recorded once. The CDR3 protein is CASSEGSGANVLTF. The CDR3 DNA sequence: TGTGCCAGCAGTGAAGGCTCTGGGGCCAACGTCCTGACTTTC. This chain uses TRBV27 with TRBJ2-6, with D hard to call. Trimming shortened V by 5 bases and J by 0 bases, and 5 bases separated the two germline ends. This CDR3 comprises 14 residues. Germline loops: CDR1 MNHEY, CDR2 SMNVEV (reference sequence).

CDR3 DNA sequence: TGCGCCAGCAGCTTGGAATTGGGGCGTAACACCGGGGAGCTGTTTTTT. This encodes CASSLELGRNTGELFF. The chain joins TRBV5-1 to TRBJ2-2; possible D gene TRBD1, 5 bases. V was trimmed by 0 bases and J by 2 bases, leaving 11 bases between them. The CDR3 has 16 amino acids. Germline lookup yields CDR1 SGHRS and CDR2 YFSETQ.

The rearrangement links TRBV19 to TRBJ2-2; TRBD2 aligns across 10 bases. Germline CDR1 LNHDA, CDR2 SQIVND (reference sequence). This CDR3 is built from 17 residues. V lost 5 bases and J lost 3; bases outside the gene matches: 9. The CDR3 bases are TGTGCCAGTAGTGACTACAGCGGGAGGGGTGACACCGGGGAGCTGTTTTTT. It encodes CASSDYSGRGDTGELFF.

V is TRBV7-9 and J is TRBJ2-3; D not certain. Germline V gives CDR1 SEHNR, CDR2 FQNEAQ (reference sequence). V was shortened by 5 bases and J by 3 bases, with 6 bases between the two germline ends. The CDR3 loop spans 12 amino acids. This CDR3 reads CASSQLTDTQYF. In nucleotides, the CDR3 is TGTGCCAGCAGCCAACTGACAGATACGCAGTATTTT.

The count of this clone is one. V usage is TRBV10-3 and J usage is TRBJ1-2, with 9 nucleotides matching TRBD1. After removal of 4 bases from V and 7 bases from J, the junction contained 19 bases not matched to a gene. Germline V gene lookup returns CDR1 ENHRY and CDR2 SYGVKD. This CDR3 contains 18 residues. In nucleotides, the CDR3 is TGTGCCATCAGTGTCAGGGCCTCTCCGGGACAGGGAGATGGTGGCTACACCTTC. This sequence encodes CAISVRASPGQGDGGYTF.

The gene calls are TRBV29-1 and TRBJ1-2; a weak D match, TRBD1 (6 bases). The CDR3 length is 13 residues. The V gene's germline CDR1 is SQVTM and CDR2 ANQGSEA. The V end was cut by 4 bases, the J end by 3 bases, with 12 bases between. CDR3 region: CSVAEGGYYGYTF. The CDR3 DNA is TGCAGCGTTGCAGAGGGGGGGTACTATGGCTACACCTTC.

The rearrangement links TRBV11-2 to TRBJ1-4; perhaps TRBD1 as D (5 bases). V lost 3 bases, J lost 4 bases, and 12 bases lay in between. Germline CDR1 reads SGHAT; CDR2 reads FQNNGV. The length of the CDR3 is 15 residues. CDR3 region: CASSFPGSGNEKLFF. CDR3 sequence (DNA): TGTGCCAGCAGCTTCCCAGGGTCCGGTAATGAAAAACTGTTTTTT.

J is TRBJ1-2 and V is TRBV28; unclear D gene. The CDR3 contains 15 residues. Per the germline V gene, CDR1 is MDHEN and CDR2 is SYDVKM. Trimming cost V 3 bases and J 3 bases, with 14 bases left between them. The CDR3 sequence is CASSFGEGLYYGYTF. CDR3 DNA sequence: TGTGCCAGCAGTTTTGGGGAGGGCCTCTACTATGGCTACACCTTC.

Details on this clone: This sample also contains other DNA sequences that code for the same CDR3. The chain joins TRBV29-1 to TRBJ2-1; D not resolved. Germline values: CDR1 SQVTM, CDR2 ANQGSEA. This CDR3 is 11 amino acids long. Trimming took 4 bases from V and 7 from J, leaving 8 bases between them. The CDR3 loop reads CSVVPGNEQFF. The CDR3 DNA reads TGCAGCGTTGTTCCCGGTAATGAGCAGTTCTTC.

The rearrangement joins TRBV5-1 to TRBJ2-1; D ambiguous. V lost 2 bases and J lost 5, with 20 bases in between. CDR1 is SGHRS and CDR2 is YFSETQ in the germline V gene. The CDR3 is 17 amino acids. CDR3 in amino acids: CASSFGFWPFSDNEQFF. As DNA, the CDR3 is TGCGCCAGCAGCTTCGGCTTTTGGCCGTTCAGCGACAATGAGCAGTTCTTC.

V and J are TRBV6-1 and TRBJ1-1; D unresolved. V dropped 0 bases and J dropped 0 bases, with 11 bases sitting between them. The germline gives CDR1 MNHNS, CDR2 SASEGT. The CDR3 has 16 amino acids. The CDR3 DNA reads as TGTGCCAGCAGTGAAGCGACGTCACCCCTGAACACTGAAGCTTTCTTT. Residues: CASSEATSPLNTEAFF.

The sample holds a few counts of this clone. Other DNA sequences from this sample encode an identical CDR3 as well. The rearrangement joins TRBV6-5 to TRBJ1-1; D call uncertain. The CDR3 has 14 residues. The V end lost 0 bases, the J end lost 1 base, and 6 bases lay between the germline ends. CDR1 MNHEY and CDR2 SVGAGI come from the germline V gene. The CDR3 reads CASSYSPGNTEAFF. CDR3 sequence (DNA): TGTGCCAGCAGTTACTCCCCAGGGAACACTGAAGCTTTCTTT.

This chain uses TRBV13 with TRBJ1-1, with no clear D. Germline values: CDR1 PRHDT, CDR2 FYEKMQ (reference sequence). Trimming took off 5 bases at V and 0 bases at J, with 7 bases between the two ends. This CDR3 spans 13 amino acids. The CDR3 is CASSHYMNTEAFF. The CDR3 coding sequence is TGTGCCAGCAGCCACTACATGAACACTGAAGCTTTCTTT.

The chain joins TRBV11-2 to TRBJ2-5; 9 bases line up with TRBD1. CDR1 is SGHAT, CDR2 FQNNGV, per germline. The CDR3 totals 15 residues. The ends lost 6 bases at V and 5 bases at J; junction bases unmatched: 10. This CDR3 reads CASSSFGQGRETQYF. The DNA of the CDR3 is TGTGCCAGCAGTTCTTTCGGACAGGGGAGGGAGACCCAGTACTTC.

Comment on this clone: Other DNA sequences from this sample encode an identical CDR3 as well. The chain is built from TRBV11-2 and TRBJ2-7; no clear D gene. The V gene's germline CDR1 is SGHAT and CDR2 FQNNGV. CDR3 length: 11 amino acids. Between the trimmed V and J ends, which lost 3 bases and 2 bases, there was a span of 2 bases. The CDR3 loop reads CASSLAYEQYF. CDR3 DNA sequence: TGTGCCAGCAGCTTGGCCTACGAGCAGTACTTC.

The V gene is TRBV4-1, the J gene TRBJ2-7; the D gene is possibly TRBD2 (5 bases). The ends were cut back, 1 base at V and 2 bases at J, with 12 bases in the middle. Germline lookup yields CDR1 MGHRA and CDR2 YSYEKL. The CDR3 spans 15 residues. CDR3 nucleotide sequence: TGCGCCAGCAGCCAAGTAGTATCCGGGACCTACGAGCAGTACTTC. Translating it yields CASSQVVSGTYEQYF.

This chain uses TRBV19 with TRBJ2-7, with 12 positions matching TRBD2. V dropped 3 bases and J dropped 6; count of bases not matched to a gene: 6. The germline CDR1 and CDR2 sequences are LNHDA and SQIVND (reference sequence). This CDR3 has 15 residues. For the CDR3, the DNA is TGTGCCAGTAGTATCGTCATGGGACTAGCGGGCGAGCAGTACTTC. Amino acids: CASSIVMGLAGEQYF.

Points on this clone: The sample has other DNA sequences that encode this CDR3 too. The CDR3: CASSLGPNTEAFF. Here the CDR3 DNA reads TGTGCCAGCAGCTTGGGACCGAACACTGAAGCTTTCTTT. V is TRBV5-4 and J is TRBJ1-1; D gene uncertain. The CDR3 is 13 amino acids. Trimming cost V 0 bases and J 1 base, with 4 bases left between them. Germline-derived CDR1 and CDR2 are SGHNT and YYREEE (reference sequence).

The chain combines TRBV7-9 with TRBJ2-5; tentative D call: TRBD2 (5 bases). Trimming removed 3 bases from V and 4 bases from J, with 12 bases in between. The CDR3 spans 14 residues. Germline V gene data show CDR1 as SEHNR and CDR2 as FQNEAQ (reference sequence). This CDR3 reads CASSFDWERETQYF. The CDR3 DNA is TGTGCCAGCAGCTTCGACTGGGAGCGAGAGACCCAGTACTTC.

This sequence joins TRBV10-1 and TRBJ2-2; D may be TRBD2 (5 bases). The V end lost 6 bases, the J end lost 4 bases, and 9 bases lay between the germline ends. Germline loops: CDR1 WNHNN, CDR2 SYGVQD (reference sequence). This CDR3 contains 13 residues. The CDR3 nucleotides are TGCGCCAGCAGATTTGAGGGCACCGGGGAGCTGTTTTTT. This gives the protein CASRFEGTGELFF.